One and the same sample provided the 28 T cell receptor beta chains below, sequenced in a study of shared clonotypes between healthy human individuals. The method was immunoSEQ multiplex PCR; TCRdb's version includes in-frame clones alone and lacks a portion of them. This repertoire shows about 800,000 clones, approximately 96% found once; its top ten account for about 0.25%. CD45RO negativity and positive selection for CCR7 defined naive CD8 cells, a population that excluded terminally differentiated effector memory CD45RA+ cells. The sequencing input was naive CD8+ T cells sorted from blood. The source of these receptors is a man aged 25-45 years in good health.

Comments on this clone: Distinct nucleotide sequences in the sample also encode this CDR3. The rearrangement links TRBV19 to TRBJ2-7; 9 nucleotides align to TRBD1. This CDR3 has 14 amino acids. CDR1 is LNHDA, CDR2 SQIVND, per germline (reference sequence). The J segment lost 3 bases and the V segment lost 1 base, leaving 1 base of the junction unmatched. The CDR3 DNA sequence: TGTGCCAGTAGTATAGGGGGACAGGGCTACGAGCAGTACTTC. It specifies CASSIGGQGYEQYF.

This CDR3 reads CASSPRTPGLHNEQFF. DNA for the CDR3: TGTGCCAGCAGCCCGCGGACACCTGGACTGCACAATGAGCAGTTCTTC. The V gene is TRBV7-9, the J gene TRBJ2-1; possibly TRBD1 or TRBD2 for D (5 bases each). Trimming removed 5 bases from V and 5 bases from J, with 19 bases in between. CDR3 length: 16 amino acids. Germline assignment: CDR1 SEHNR and CDR2 FQNEAQ (reference sequence).

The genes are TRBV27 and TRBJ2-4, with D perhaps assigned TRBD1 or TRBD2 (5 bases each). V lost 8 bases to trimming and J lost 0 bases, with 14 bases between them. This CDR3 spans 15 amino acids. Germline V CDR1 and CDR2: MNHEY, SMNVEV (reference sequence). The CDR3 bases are TGTGCCAGCGGGGGTCAGCCAGTAGCCAAAAACATTCAGTACTTC. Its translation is CASGGQPVAKNIQYF.

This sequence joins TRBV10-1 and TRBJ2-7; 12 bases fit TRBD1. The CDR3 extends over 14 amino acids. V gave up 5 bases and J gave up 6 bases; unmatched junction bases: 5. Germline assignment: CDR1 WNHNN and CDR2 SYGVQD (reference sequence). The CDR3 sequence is CASSSRDRGREQYF. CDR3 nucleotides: TGCGCCAGCAGTTCCCGGGACAGGGGGCGCGAGCAGTACTTC.

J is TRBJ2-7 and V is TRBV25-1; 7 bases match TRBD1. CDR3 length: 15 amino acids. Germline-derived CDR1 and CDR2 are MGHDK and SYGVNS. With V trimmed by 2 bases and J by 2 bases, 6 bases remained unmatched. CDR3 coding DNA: TGTGCCAGCAGTGAAGGTGAGGGACAGACCTACGAGCAGTACTTC. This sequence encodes CASSEGEGQTYEQYF.

This CDR3 is CATMEENTGELFF. The DNA for the CDR3 is TGCGCCACAATGGAAGAGAACACCGGGGAGCTGTTTTTT. The chain is built from TRBV5-1 and TRBJ2-2, with D unclear. The CDR3 is 13 amino acids. Germline V lookup: CDR1 SGHRS, CDR2 YFSETQ. With 9 bases removed from V and 1 base from J, the gap between germline ends came to 10 bases.

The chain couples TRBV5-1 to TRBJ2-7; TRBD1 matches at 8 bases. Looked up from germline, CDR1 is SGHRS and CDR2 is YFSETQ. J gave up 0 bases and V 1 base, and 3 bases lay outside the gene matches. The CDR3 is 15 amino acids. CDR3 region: CASSLWQGASYEQYF. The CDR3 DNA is TGCGCCAGCAGCTTGTGGCAGGGGGCCTCCTACGAGCAGTACTTC.

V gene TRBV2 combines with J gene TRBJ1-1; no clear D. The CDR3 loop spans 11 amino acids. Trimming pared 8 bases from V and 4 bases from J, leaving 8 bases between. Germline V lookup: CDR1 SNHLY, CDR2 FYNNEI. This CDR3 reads CASDATTEAFF. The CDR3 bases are TGTGCCAGCGACGCAACCACTGAAGCTTTCTTT.

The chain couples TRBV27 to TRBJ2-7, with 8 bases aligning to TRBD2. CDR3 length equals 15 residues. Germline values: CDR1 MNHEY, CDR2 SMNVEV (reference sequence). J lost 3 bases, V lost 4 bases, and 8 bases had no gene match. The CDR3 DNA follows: TGTGCCAGCAGTTCCCCCCGGGAGGGCCTCTACGAGCAGTACTTC. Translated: CASSSPREGLYEQYF.

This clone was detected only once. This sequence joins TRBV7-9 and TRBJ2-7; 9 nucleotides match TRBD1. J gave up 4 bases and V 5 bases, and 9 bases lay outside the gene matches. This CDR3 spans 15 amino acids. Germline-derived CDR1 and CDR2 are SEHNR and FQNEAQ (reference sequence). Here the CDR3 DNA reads TGTGCCAGCAGCCCCCGGGACAGGGCGTCTTACGAGCAGTACTTC. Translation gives CASSPRDRASYEQYF.

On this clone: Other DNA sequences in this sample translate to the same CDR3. In DNA form, the CDR3 reads TGCGCCAGCAGCCAAGTAGCTTCTTACGAGCAGTACTTC. It encodes CASSQVASYEQYF. The chain joins TRBV4-1 to TRBJ2-7; D remains unclear. CDR3 length: 13 residues. Per the germline V gene, CDR1 is MGHRA and CDR2 is YSYEKL. Deletions cut 1 base from V and 4 bases from J, with 8 bases between.

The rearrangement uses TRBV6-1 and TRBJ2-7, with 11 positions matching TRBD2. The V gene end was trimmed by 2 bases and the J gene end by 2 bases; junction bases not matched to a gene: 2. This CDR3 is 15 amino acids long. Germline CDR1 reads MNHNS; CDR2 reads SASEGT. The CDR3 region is CASSEILAGAYEQYF. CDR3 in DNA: TGTGCCAGCAGTGAAATACTAGCGGGAGCCTACGAGCAGTACTTC.

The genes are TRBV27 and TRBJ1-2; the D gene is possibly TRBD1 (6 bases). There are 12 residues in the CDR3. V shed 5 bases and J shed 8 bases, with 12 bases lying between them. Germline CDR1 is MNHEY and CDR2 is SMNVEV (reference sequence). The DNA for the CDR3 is TGTGCCAGCAGTAGAACAGGGAAAGGCTACACCTTC. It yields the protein CASSRTGKGYTF.

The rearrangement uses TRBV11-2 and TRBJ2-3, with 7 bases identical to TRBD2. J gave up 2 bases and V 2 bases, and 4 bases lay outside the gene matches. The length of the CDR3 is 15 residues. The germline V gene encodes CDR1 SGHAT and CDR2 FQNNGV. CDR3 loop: CASSLMAGATDTQYF. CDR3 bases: TGTGCCAGCAGCTTAATGGCGGGAGCCACAGATACGCAGTATTTT.

CDR3 sequence (DNA): TGTGCCAGCAGCCCTATGCCCGGGGAGCTGTTTTTT. Protein product: CASSPMPGELFF. The chain combines TRBV7-2 with TRBJ2-2; D is undetermined. This CDR3 comprises 12 residues. Germline V gene data show CDR1 as SGHTA and CDR2 as FQGNSA. The germline V and J ends were trimmed by 5 bases and 6 bases, with 7 bases remaining between them.

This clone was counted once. In nucleotides, the CDR3 is TGTGCCAGCAGCTTCAGGGTCCCCTATAGCAATCAGCCCCAGCATTTT. This codes for CASSFRVPYSNQPQHF. This chain uses TRBV7-2 with TRBJ1-5, with D possibly matching TRBD1 (5 bases). Per the germline V gene, CDR1 is SGHTA and CDR2 is FQGNSA. CDR3 length equals 16 residues. V was pared by 3 bases and J by 0 bases, with 12 bases between.

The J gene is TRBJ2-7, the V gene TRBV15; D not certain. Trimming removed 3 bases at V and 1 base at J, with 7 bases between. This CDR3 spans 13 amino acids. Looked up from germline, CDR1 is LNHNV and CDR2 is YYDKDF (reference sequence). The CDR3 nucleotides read TGTGCCACCAGCAGGACGGATTCCTACGAGCAGTACTTC. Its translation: CATSRTDSYEQYF.

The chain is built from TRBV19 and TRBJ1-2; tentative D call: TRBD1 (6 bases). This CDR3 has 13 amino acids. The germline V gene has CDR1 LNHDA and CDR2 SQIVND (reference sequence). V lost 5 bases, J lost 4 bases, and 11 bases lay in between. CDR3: CASSPQGPYGYTF. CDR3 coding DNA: TGTGCCAGTAGTCCTCAGGGGCCCTATGGCTACACCTTC. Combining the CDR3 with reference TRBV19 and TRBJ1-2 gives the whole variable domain DGGITQSPKYLFRKEGQNVTLSCEQNLNHDAMYWYRQDPGQGLRLIYYSQIVNDFQKGDIAEGYSVSREKKESFPLTVTSAQKNPTAFYLCASSPQGPYGYTFGSGTRLTVV.

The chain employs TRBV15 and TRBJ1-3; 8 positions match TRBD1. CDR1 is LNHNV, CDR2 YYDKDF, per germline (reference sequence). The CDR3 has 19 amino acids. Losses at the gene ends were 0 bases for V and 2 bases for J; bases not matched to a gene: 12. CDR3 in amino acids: CATSRDARRGTGTGNTIYF. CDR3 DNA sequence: TGTGCCACCAGCAGAGACGCCCGCCGTGGGACAGGAACTGGAAACACCATATATTTT.

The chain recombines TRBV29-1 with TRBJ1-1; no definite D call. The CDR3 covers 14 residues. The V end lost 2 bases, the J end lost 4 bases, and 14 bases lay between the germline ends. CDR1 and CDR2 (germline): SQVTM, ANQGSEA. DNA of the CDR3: TGCAGCGTTGAATTGGGCCTCGGGAGCACTGAAGCTTTCTTT. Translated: CSVELGLGSTEAFF.

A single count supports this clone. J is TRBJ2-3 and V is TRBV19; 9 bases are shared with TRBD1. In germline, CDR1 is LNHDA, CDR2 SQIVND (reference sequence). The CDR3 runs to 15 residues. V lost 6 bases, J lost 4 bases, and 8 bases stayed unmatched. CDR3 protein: CASSSGTGWADTQYF. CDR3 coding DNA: TGTGCCAGTAGCTCCGGGACAGGGTGGGCAGATACGCAGTATTTT. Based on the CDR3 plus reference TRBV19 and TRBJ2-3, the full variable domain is DGGITQSPKYLFRKEGQNVTLSCEQNLNHDAMYWYRQDPGQGLRLIYYSQIVNDFQKGDIAEGYSVSREKKESFPLTVTSAQKNPTAFYLCASSSGTGWADTQYFGPGTRLTVL.

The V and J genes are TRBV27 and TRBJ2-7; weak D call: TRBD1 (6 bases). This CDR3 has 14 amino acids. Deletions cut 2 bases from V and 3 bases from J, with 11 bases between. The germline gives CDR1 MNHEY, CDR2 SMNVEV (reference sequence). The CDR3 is CASSLRGTRYEQYF. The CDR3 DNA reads TGTGCCAGCAGTTTAAGGGGGACCCGCTACGAGCAGTACTTC.

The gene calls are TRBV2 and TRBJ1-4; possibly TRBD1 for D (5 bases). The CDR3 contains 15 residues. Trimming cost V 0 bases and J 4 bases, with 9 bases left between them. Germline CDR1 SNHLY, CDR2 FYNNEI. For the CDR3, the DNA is TGTGCCAGCAGTGAAGCGGGGACGGATAATGAAAAACTGTTTTTT. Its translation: CASSEAGTDNEKLFF.

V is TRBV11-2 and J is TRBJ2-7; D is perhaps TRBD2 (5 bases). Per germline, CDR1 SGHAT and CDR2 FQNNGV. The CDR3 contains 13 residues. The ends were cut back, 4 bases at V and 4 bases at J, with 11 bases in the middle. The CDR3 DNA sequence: TGTGCCAGCAGCTATGGACTGCTATACGAGCAGTACTTC. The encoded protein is CASSYGLLYEQYF.

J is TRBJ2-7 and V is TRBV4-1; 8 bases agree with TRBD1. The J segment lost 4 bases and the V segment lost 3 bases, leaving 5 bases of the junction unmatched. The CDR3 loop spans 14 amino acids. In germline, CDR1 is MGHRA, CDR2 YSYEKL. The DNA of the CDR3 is TGCGCCAGCAGCCAGATTGACAGGGGTTACGAGCAGTACTTC. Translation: CASSQIDRGYEQYF.

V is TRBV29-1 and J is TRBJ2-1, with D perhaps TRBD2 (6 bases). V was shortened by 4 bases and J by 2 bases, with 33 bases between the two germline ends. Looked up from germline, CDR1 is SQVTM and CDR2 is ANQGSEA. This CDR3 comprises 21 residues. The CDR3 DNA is TGCAGCGTTGTTGGAGGGTATGCTGGTATTGGAGAAGGCTACCCCTACAATGAGCAGTTCTTC. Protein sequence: CSVVGGYAGIGEGYPYNEQFF.

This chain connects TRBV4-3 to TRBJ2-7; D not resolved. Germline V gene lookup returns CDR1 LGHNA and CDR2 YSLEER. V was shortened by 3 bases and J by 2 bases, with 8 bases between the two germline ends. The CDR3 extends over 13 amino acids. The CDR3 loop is CASSHGIAYEQYF. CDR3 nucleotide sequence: TGCGCCAGCAGCCATGGGATTGCCTACGAGCAGTACTTC.

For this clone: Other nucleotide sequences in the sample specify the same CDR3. The CDR3 protein is CSVEDRGYEQYF. CDR3 sequence (DNA): TGCAGCGTTGAAGACAGGGGTTACGAGCAGTACTTC. J is TRBJ2-7 and V is TRBV29-1; the D gene is possibly TRBD1 (6 bases). The CDR3 extends over 12 amino acids. From germline, CDR1 is SQVTM and CDR2 ANQGSEA. The V end lost 0 bases, the J end lost 4 bases, and 7 bases lay between the germline ends.